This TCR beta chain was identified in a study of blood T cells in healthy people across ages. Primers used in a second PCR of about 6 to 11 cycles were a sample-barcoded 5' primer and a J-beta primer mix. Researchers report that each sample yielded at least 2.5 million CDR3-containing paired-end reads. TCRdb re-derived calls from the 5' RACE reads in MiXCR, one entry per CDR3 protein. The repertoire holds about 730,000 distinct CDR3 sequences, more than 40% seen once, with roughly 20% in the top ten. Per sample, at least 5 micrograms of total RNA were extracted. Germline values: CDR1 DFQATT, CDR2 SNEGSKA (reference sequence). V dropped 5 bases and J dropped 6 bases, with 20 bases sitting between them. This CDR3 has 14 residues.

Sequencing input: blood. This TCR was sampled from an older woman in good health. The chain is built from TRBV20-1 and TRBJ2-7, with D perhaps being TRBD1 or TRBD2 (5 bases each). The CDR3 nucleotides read TGCAGTGCTGAATCGGGACCCCAAGGTTCCGAGCAGTACTTC. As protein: CSAESGPQGSEQYF.